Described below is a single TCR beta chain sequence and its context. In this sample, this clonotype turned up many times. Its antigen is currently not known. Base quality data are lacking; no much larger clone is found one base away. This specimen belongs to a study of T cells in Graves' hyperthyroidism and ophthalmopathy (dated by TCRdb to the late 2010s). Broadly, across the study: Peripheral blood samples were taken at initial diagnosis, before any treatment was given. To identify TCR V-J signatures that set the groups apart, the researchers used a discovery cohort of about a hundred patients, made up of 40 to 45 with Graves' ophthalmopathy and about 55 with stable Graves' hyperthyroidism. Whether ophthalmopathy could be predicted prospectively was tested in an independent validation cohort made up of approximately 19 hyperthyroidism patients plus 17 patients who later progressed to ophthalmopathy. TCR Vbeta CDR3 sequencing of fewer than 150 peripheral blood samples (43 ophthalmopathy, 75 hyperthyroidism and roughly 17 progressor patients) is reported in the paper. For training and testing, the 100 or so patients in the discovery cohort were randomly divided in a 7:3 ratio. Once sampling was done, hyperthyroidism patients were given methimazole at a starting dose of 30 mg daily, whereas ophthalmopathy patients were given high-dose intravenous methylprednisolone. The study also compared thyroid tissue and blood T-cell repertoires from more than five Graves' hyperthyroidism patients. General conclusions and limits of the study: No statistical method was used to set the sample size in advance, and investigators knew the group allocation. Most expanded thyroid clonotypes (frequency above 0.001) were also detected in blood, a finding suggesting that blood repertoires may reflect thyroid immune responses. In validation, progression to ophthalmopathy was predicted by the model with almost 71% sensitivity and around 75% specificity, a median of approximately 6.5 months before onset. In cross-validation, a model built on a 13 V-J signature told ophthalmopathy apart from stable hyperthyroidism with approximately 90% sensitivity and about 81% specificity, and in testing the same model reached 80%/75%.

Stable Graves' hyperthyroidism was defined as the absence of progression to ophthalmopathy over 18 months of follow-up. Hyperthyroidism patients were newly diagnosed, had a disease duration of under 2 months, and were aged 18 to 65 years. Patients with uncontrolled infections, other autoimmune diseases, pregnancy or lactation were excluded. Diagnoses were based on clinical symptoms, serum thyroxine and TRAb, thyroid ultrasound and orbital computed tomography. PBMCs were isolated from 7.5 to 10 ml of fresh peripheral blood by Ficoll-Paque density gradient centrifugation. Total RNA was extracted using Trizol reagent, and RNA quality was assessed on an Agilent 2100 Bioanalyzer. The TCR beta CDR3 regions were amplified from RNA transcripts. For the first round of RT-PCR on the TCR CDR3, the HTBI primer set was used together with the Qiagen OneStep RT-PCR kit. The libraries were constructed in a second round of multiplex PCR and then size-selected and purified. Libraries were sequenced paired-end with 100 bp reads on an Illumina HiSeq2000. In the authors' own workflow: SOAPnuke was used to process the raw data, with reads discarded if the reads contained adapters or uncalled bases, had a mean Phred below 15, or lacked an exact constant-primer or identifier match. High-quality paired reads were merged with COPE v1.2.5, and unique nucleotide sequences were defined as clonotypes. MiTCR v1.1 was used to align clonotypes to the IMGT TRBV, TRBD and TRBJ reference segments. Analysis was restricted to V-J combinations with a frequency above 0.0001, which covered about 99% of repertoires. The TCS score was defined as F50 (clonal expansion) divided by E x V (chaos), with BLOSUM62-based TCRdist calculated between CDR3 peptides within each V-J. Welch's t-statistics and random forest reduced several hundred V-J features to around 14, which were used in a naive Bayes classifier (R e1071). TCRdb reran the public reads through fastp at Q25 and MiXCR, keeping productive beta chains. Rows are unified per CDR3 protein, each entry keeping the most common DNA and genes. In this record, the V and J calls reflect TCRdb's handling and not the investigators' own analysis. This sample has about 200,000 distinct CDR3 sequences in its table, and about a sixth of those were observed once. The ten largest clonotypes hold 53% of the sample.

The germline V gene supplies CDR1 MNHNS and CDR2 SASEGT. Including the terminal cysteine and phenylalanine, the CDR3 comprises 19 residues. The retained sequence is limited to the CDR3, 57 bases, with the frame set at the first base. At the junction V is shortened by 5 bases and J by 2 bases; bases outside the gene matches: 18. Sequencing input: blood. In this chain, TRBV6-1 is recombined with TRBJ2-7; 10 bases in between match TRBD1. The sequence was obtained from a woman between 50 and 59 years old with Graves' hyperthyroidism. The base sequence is TGTGCCAGCAGTCCACTGGGGACAGGGGACCTTCTTATTCCCTACGAGCAGTACTTC. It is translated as CASSPLGTGDLLIPYEQYF.